This T cell receptor (beta chain) is drawn from a study of response to subunit inactivated influenza vaccine. Study observations and caveats: The authors proposed limited new T cell recruitment per seasonal influenza vaccination.

The CDR3 has 16 residues. V shed 0 bases and J 1 base; nucleotides not matched to a gene: 6. Germline V gene data show CDR1 as SGHRS and CDR2 as YFSETQ. TCRdb redid the calling of the RT-PCR reads with MiXCR, one entry per CDR3 protein. The sample includes over 450,000 distinct CDR3 sequences, approximately 13% of them seen just once. This clonotype was counted ten times or more. Its antigen is unknown. The sequencing used PBMCs from blood, collected roughly 48 days after vaccination. The receptor comes from a man in his forties or fifties who received an inactivated influenza vaccine. The chain joins TRBV5-1 to TRBJ2-7; 8 positions agree with TRBD1. CDR3 bases: TGCGCCAGCAGCTTGGGTACGGGACAGGTATCCTACGAGCAGTACTTC. Amino acid sequence: CASSLGTGQVSYEQYF.